The rows below give T cell receptor beta chains drawn from one sample of a study of beta chain features in type 1 diabetes. Sequencing used immunoSEQ multiplex PCR; TCRdb keeps in-frame clones, though not all of them. The data show 680,000 or so clones, with roughly a sixth seen just once and approximately 0.093% held by the top ten. Sequencing input: naive CD4+ T cells from blood. Receptors were obtained from a man aged 18 to 30 in good health. Both conserved end residues are part of each CDR3. The D gene is left open where the match is weak. Where a row states a size, it is once, few, many or the class of an expanded clone; other rows omit it.

d_gene,j_gene,v_gene,abundance,CDR3aa,CDR3nt
.,TRBJ1-6,TRBV14,few,CASSQAVGYNSPLHF,TGTGCCAGCAGCCAAGCAGTAGGCTATAATTCACCCCTCCACTTT
TRBD2,TRBJ2-2,TRBV28,few,CASSTSGGTGELFF,TGTGCCAGCAGTACTAGCGGGGGGACCGGGGAGCTGTTTTTT
.,TRBJ1-1,TRBV2,few,CASKRETLAEAFF,TGTGCCAGCAAAAGGGAAACCCTCGCTGAAGCTTTCTTT
.,TRBJ2-5,TRBV7-9,few,CASSLEGGTQYF,TGTGCCAGCAGCTTGGAGGGAGGGACCCAGTACTTC
TRBD1,TRBJ1-4,TRBV7-2,.,CASSADRGHTNEKLFF,TGTGCCAGCAGCGCGGACAGGGGGCATACTAATGAAAAACTGTTTTTT
TRBD1,TRBJ2-6,TRBV29-1,.,CSVAPDRGLGANVLTF,TGCAGCGTTGCCCCGGACAGGGGGCTCGGGGCCAACGTCCTGACTTTC
TRBD2,TRBJ2-1,TRBV7-9,.,CASSPAGVVYNEQFF,TGTGCCAGCAGCCCGGCGGGGGTTGTCTACAATGAGCAGTTCTTC
.,TRBJ2-3,TRBV18,.,CASSLSPTPVTDTQYF,TGTGCCAGCTCACTGTCCCCTACCCCAGTGACAGATACGCAGTATTTT
TRBD2,TRBJ2-7,TRBV30,.,CAWSRAGLAGRRDEQYF,TGTGCCTGGAGCCGCGCAGGACTAGCGGGCCGCCGTGACGAGCAGTACTTC
TRBD1,TRBJ2-5,TRBV28,.,CASSPTGTGKETQYF,TGTGCCAGCAGTCCCACCGGGACAGGGAAAGAGACCCAGTACTTC
TRBD2,TRBJ2-1,TRBV5-1,.,CASSLLAGGGYNEQFF,TGCGCCAGCAGCTTGTTGGCGGGGGGCGGGTACAATGAGCAGTTCTTC
.,TRBJ1-1,TRBV7-2,few,CASSLERSTEAFF,TGTGCCAGCAGCTTAGAGAGAAGCACTGAAGCTTTCTTT
.,TRBJ1-3,TRBV13,few,CASSFTGNTIYF,TGTGCCAGCAGCTTTACTGGAAACACCATATATTTT
.,TRBJ1-3,TRBV27,.,CASSEVRGNTIYF,TGTGCCAGCAGCGAGGTCCGAGGAAACACCATATATTTT
.,TRBJ1-3,TRBV29-1,few,CSVSGGRGNTIYF,TGCAGCGTGTCGGGGGGACGAGGAAACACCATATATTTT
.,TRBJ1-2,TRBV19,.,CASTGGRSWGYTF,TGTGCCAGTACTGGGGGACGGTCCTGGGGCTACACCTTC
.,TRBJ1-1,TRBV10-3,few,CAISGGYGTEAFF,TGTGCCATTTCCGGGGGGTATGGCACTGAAGCTTTCTTT
.,TRBJ2-2,TRBV7-7,few,CASSLATGSGELFF,TGTGCTAGCAGCTTAGCCACAGGGTCCGGGGAGCTGTTTTTT
.,TRBJ2-5,TRBV14,few,CASSQDWGALIQETQYF,TGTGCCAGCAGCCAAGATTGGGGGGCGTTGATCCAAGAGACCCAGTACTTC
TRBD2,TRBJ2-5,TRBV5-4,.,CASSLPGTSGQETQYF,TGTGCCAGCAGCTTACCGGGGACTAGCGGACAAGAGACCCAGTACTTC
.,TRBJ1-1,TRBV4-2,.,CASSQVGTKNTEAFF,TGTGCCAGCAGCCAAGTTGGGACAAAGAACACTGAAGCTTTCTTT
.,TRBJ2-7,TRBV4-2,.,CASSQGWGARASEQYF,TGTGCCAGCAGCCAAGGTTGGGGTGCCAGGGCGTCCGAGCAGTACTTC
.,TRBJ2-3,TRBV5-1,.,CASSLPGGTDTQYF,TGCGCCAGCAGCTTGCCAGGGGGCACAGATACGCAGTATTTT
TRBD1,TRBJ2-1,TRBV6-6,.,CASRDRGSTNEQFF,TGTGCCAGCAGAGACAGGGGGTCTACCAATGAGCAGTTCTTC
.,TRBJ2-7,TRBV21-1,.,CASSRRTSGRVIEQYF,TGTGCCAGCAGCAGAAGGACTAGCGGGAGGGTTATCGAGCAGTACTTC
TRBD1,TRBJ1-2,TRBV9,.,CASSQGGYGYTF,TGTGCCAGCAGCCAGGGGGGCTATGGCTACACCTTC
TRBD2,TRBJ2-3,TRBV19,few,CASSLLGLTSTDTQYF,TGTGCCAGTAGTCTCTTGGGACTAACTAGCACAGATACGCAGTATTTT
.,TRBJ2-5,TRBV6-6,few,CASSYRGETQYF,TGTGCCAGCAGTTACCGTGGGGAGACCCAGTACTTC
.,TRBJ1-1,TRBV6-5,.,CASSYSRAVNTEAFF,TGTGCCAGCAGTTACTCAAGGGCCGTGAACACTGAAGCTTTCTTT
TRBD1,TRBJ1-1,TRBV4-3,few,CASSRDSNTEAFF,TGCGCCAGCAGCCGGGACAGCAACACTGAAGCTTTCTTT
TRBD1,TRBJ1-3,TRBV7-2,.,CASSSLGQEPSGNTIYF,TGTGCCAGCAGCTCCCTAGGACAGGAGCCTTCTGGAAACACCATATATTTT
.,TRBJ2-3,TRBV18,few,CASSHPSRNALPTDTQYF,TGTGCCAGCTCCCACCCGAGTCGGAACGCCCTACCCACAGATACGCAGTATTTT
.,TRBJ2-7,TRBV9,few,CASSVTGLSSYEQYF,TGTGCCAGCAGCGTAACGGGGCTGAGCTCCTACGAGCAGTACTTC
.,TRBJ2-2,TRBV5-4,.,CASIPGPGLQTGELFF,TGTGCCAGCATCCCCGGTCCGGGGTTACAGACCGGGGAGCTGTTTTTT
.,TRBJ1-1,TRBV7-2,.,CASSLTGAQRGEAFF,TGTGCCAGCAGCTTAACCGGGGCTCAACGGGGTGAAGCTTTCTTT
TRBD2,TRBJ2-3,TRBV9,.,CASSGGLAGGVDTQYF,TGTGCCAGCAGCGGGGGACTAGCGGGAGGGGTAGATACGCAGTATTTT
TRBD2,TRBJ2-1,TRBV5-4,.,CASSFPRTSGRGDEQFF,TGTGCCAGCAGCTTTCCCCGGACTAGCGGGAGAGGGGATGAGCAGTTCTTC
.,TRBJ1-1,TRBV25-1,.,CASNEGGYTEAFF,TGTGCCAGCAACGAGGGAGGGTACACTGAAGCTTTCTTT
.,TRBJ1-5,TRBV7-2,few,CASSLGDGLNQPQHF,TGTGCCAGCAGCTTAGGAGACGGGTTAAATCAGCCCCAGCATTTT
.,TRBJ2-7,TRBV28,.,CASTALMGPGEQYF,TGTGCCAGCACCGCCCTAATGGGACCTGGCGAGCAGTACTTC
.,TRBJ2-6,TRBV11-2,few,CASRSVVSGANVLTF,TGTGCCAGCAGAAGTGTTGTCTCTGGGGCCAACGTCCTGACTTTC
.,TRBJ2-6,TRBV28,.,CASSFWVSSGANVLTF,TGTGCCAGCAGTTTTTGGGTCAGCTCTGGGGCCAACGTCCTGACTTTC
.,TRBJ2-4,TRBV21-1,.,CASSKDRTGMTKNIQYF,TGTGCCAGCAGCAAAGACCGGACAGGGATGACCAAAAACATTCAGTACTTC